A selection of T cell receptor beta chains follows, all from one sample in a study of cytomegalovirus exposure and HLA in healthy donors. The table came from immunoSEQ multiplex PCR; TCRdb's copy has only in-frame clones and leaves some out. The sample yields about 180,000 clones, approximately 81% seen once. Sequenced sample: PBMCs. Receptors originate from a male donor in good health and CMV-seronegative. The CDR3 runs from the conserved cysteine through the conserved F or W. Clone size is not always given. Where it is, it says once, few, many or a class for expanded clones.

V	J	size	CDR3
TRBV18	TRBJ2-6	NA	CASSPLPLSGANVLTF
TRBV28	TRBJ1-5	NA	CASSTGTGNQPQHF
TRBV19	TRBJ1-4	NA	CASSPRRGSTNEKLFF
TRBV25-1	TRBJ2-1	NA	CASSELEGGPGDEQFF
TRBV7-6	TRBJ2-2	NA	CASSLVQGKGELFF
TRBV7-8	TRBJ2-3	NA	CASSFNTDTQYF
TRBV7-8	TRBJ2-7	once	CASSLSGQGYEQYF
TRBV10-3	TRBJ2-2	NA	CAISWEKEAGELFF
TRBV29-1	TRBJ1-3	NA	CSVGAAEGNTIYF
TRBV29-1	TRBJ2-7	NA	CSVGPGGGLSYEQYF
TRBV19	TRBJ2-7	NA	CATRFRASYEQYF
TRBV11-3	TRBJ2-2	NA	CASRPGGLNTGELFF
TRBV28	TRBJ1-1	NA	CASSRAGEGEAFF
TRBV18	TRBJ2-3	NA	CASSPRVWGASTDTQYF
TRBV7-9	TRBJ1-5	NA	CASSESGLGNQPQHF
TRBV5-1	TRBJ2-7	NA	CASSLRTGGYEQYF
TRBV5-1	TRBJ2-1	NA	CASSLTSGSNEQFF
TRBV18	TRBJ1-3	NA	CASSPRGRENTIYF
TRBV28	TRBJ1-2	NA	CASSLGTGGLGGYTF
TRBV4-1	TRBJ1-2	NA	CASSRLPGGYTF
TRBV10-3	TRBJ1-5	few	CATLTDQPQHF
TRBV5-4	TRBJ2-1	few	CASSPMGLAENNEQFF
TRBV10-3	TRBJ2-3	few	CAINTRGGGTDTQYF
TRBV27	TRBJ2-3	NA	CASGGTGPTDTQYF
TRBV19	TRBJ2-7	NA	CASSGLAGMYEQYF
TRBV2	TRBJ2-5	NA	CASRPLAGQETQYF
TRBV19	TRBJ1-1	NA	CASSIGGGTEAFF
TRBV27	TRBJ1-6	NA	CASSYAANNSPLHF
TRBV5-5	TRBJ2-3	NA	CASSFTGGLITDTQYF
TRBV20-1	TRBJ1-6	NA	CSARGLLVHF
TRBV5-8	TRBJ2-3	NA	CASSLGTSGAVTDTQYF
TRBV7-6	TRBJ1-1	few	CASSLEQMNTEAFF
TRBV28	TRBJ2-1	NA	CASSPTSGSGNEQFF
TRBV7-9	TRBJ2-7	NA	CASTRGGAGYEQYF
TRBV1	TRBJ2-7	NA	CTSSHPSGTYEQYF
TRBV30	TRBJ2-7	NA	CAWMRDRGRYEQYF
TRBV4-3	TRBJ2-1	NA	CASSSGPGLPYNEQFF
TRBV2	TRBJ1-2	once	CASRTDRGIFGGYTF
TRBV6-5	TRBJ1-1	few	CASRLDRVNTEAFF
TRBV28	TRBJ1-2	NA	CASRGERANYGYTF
TRBV5-1	TRBJ2-7	NA	CASSLRQGYEQYF
TRBV5-1	TRBJ2-5	NA	CASTGLAGGSVETQYF
TRBV19	TRBJ2-7	once	CASSIGLAGGIYEQYF
TRBV19	TRBJ1-4	NA	CASSKGGTGVWEKLFF
TRBV28	TRBJ2-7	NA	CASSPETAEQYF
TRBV5-1	TRBJ2-5	NA	CASSQLQETQYF
TRBV28	TRBJ1-2	NA	CASSPPGGHNYGYTF
TRBV6-5	TRBJ2-3	NA	CASSYSLVATDTQYF
TRBV7-2	TRBJ1-1	once	CASSLGGGTEAFF
TRBV2	TRBJ2-6	NA	CASSEARDRVSGANVLTF
TRBV7-9	TRBJ1-1	NA	CASSGQGAIEAFF
TRBV27	TRBJ2-7	NA	CASSLKSSGQGVNEQYF
TRBV7-9	TRBJ1-5	NA	CSSSFNRQPQHF
TRBV18	TRBJ2-3	NA	CASSPPASTDTQYF
TRBV6-1	TRBJ1-4	NA	CASSESGGRNEKLFF